This TCR beta chain was observed in a study of T-cell reconstitution after alpha-beta-depleted transplantation in children. Unique molecular identifiers were built into the TCRbeta library. A single record per CDR3 protein comes from TCRdb applying MiXCR to the PCR reads. Of more than 550,000 distinct CDR3 sequences detected, roughly a tenth appear once; the ten largest clones hold 4% to 5%. From germline, CDR1 is DFQATT and CDR2 SNEGSKA (reference sequence). V was pared by 5 bases and J by 2 bases, with 24 bases between. This CDR3 spans 17 amino acids. The chain joins TRBV20-1 to TRBJ2-5; D might be TRBD2 (7 bases). This material consisted of PBMCs from the stem cell graft donor, taken from the stem cell graft. This sequence was found in a human donor who donated a stem cell graft to a child with acute myeloid leukemia. The CDR3 sequence is CSAPPKAGTNDQETQYF. The DNA of the CDR3 is TGCAGTGCTCCCCCTAAAGCGGGGACAAATGATCAAGAGACCCAGTACTTC.